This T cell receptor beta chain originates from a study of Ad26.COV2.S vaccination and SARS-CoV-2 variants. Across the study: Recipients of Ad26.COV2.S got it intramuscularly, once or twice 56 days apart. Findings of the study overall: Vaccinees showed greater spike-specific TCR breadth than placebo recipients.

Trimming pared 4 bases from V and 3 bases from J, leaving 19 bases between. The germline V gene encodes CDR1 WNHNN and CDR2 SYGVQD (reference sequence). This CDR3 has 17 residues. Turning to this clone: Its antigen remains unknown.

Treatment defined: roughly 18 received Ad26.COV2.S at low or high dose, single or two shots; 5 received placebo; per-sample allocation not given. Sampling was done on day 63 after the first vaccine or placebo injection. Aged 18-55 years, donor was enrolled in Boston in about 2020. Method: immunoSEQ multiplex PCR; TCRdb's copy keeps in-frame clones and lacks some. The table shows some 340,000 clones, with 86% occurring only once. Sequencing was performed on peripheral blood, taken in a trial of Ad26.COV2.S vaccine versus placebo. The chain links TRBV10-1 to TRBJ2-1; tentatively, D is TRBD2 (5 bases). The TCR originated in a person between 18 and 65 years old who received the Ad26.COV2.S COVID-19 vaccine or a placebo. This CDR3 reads CASSAAGPKGGYNEQFF. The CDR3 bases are TGCGCCAGCAGTGCGGCAGGTCCGAAAGGAGGCTACAATGAGCAGTTCTTC.